This passage covers 18 T cell receptor beta chains from one sample sequenced in a study of beta chain features in type 1 diabetes. The study reverse transcribed the entire isolated RNA, so it sequenced expressed TCRB transcripts. Measured with immunoSEQ multiplex PCR; TCRdb has only the in-frame clones, and not every one. The sample has about 140,000 clones; approximately 10% are singletons. Sequences were obtained from central memory CD4+ T cells from blood. The receptor source for this set is a woman between 40 and 50 years old in good health.

This clone was observed a handful of times. The chain carries TRBV13 and TRBJ1-3; the D gene is possibly TRBD1 (6 bases). Germline lookup yields CDR1 PRHDT and CDR2 FYEKMQ (reference sequence). The length of the CDR3 is 16 residues. Trimming removed 9 bases from V and 0 bases from J, with 18 bases in between. The CDR3 sequence: CASYLSGHYSGNTIYF. The CDR3 DNA follows: TGTGCCAGTTACTTATCGGGACACTACTCTGGAAACACCATATATTTT. Full variable domain (outside the CDR3, taken from reference TRBV13 and TRBJ1-3): AAGVIQSPRHLIKEKRETATLKCYPIPRHDTVYWYQQGPGQDPQFLISFYEKMQSDKGSIPDRFSAQQFSDYHSELNMSSLELGDSALYFCASYLSGHYSGNTIYFGEGSWLTVV.

In its sample, this clone was seen a few times. The chain joins TRBV19 to TRBJ1-5; D call uncertain. V was pared by 4 bases and J by 7 bases, with 11 bases between. The CDR3 totals 13 residues. Germline V gives CDR1 LNHDA, CDR2 SQIVND (reference sequence). CDR3 nucleotide sequence: TGTGCCAGTAGTACCCTCCAACAGCAGCCCCAGCATTTT. Protein: CASSTLQQQPQHF.

As regards this clone: In the same sample, other DNA sequences code for this CDR3. The chain is built from TRBV5-1 and TRBJ2-3; 9 bases are shared with TRBD2. The CDR3 is made up of 16 amino acids. V gave up 4 bases and J gave up 0 bases; unmatched junction bases: 6. Germline CDR1 and CDR2: SGHRS and YFSETQ. Here the CDR3 reads CASSPHSGGSTDTQYF. CDR3 nucleotide sequence: TGCGCCAGCAGCCCGCATAGCGGGGGAAGCACAGATACGCAGTATTTT.

Written as DNA, the CDR3 is TGTGCCAGCACCCCCCGCGGGGCGACAGATACGCAGTATTTT. It is translated as CASTPRGATDTQYF. The rearrangement uses TRBV6-5 and TRBJ2-3, with D tentatively TRBD2 (6 bases). The germline gives CDR1 MNHEY, CDR2 SVGAGI. The CDR3 totals 14 residues. Trimming took 7 bases from V and 3 from J, leaving 14 bases between them.

The chain is built from TRBV5-4 and TRBJ2-6, with D possibly matching TRBD2 (6 bases). Between the trimmed V and J ends, which lost 7 bases and 0 bases, there was a span of 20 bases. The CDR3 covers 18 residues. Germline lookup yields CDR1 SGHNT and CDR2 YYREEE (reference sequence). This CDR3 reads CASAPGYGGTSGANVLTF. CDR3 nucleotides: TGTGCCAGCGCCCCCGGGTATGGGGGGACCTCTGGGGCCAACGTCCTGACTTTC. The whole variable domain, filled in from reference TRBV5-4 and TRBJ2-6, reads ETGVTQSPTHLIKTRGQQVTLRCSSQSGHNTVSWYQQALGQGPQFIFQYYREEENGRGNFPPRFSGLQFPNYSSELNVNALELDDSALYLCASAPGYGGTSGANVLTFGAGSRLTVL.

The sample holds a few counts of this clone. The gene calls are TRBV5-1 and TRBJ2-4; a weak D match, TRBD1 (6 bases). The CDR3 has 16 residues. Germline CDR1 SGHRS, CDR2 YFSETQ. Trimming cost V 0 bases and J 0 bases, with 10 bases left between them. The CDR3 region is CASSLAGALAKNIQYF. As DNA, the CDR3 is TGCGCCAGCAGCTTGGCAGGGGCTCTAGCCAAAAACATTCAGTACTTC.

This clone was observed a handful of times. This chain links TRBV6-5 with TRBJ2-2; perhaps TRBD1 as D (6 bases). The CDR3 is 14 residues long. The ends were cut back, 6 bases at V and 6 bases at J, with 14 bases in the middle. CDR1 is MNHEY and CDR2 is SVGAGI in the germline V gene. The CDR3 DNA is TGTGCCAGCAGGCCACAGGGTCTCGCCGGGGAGCTGTTTTTT. This sequence encodes CASRPQGLAGELFF.

J is TRBJ2-3 and V is TRBV10-3; 10 bases align to TRBD2. The CDR3 runs to 15 residues. V shed 6 bases, J shed 3 bases, and the junction held 6 bases outside the gene matches. CDR1 is ENHRY, CDR2 SYGVKD, per germline. The DNA of the CDR3 is TGTGCCATCAGCCCCGGGACTAGCGCTACAGATACGCAGTATTTT. Amino acid sequence: CAISPGTSATDTQYF.

The J gene is TRBJ2-1, the V gene TRBV14, with TRBD1 matching over 7 bases. The CDR3 length is 16 residues. V gave up 5 bases and J gave up 3 bases; unmatched junction bases: 10. Germline V gene lookup returns CDR1 SGHDN and CDR2 FVKESK. The CDR3 loop is CASSETSGQFYNEQFF. CDR3 bases: TGTGCCAGCAGCGAGACCTCGGGACAGTTCTACAATGAGCAGTTCTTC.

In its sample, this clone was seen a few times. The chain joins TRBV19 to TRBJ2-3; D not resolved. The CDR3 is 13 residues long. V lost 7 bases to trimming and J lost 2 bases, with 10 bases between them. The V gene's germline CDR1 is LNHDA and CDR2 SQIVND (reference sequence). The CDR3 nucleotides read TGTGCCAGTACGCCTGGCCTCACAGATACGCAGTATTTT. This sequence encodes CASTPGLTDTQYF.

The chain is built from TRBV2 and TRBJ2-2, with no clear D. V was clipped by 11 bases and J by 3 bases, with 16 bases between them. Germline-derived CDR1 and CDR2 are SNHLY and FYNNEI. The CDR3 has 14 amino acids. The CDR3 DNA follows: TGTGCCTCCTCCCGCGATGCGTACACCGGGGAGCTGTTTTTT. This codes for CASSRDAYTGELFF.

The gene calls are TRBV6-1 and TRBJ2-3; D is perhaps TRBD2 (6 bases). Trimming shortened V by 3 bases and J by 4 bases, and 11 bases separated the two germline ends. Germline V gene lookup returns CDR1 MNHNS and CDR2 SASEGT. The CDR3 is 14 residues long. In DNA form, the CDR3 reads TGTGCCAGCAGTGAGTTTGGGAGGCCAGATACGCAGTATTTT. As protein: CASSEFGRPDTQYF.

The chain couples TRBV7-9 to TRBJ1-1, with TRBD1 matching 9 bases. The germline V gene encodes CDR1 SEHNR and CDR2 FQNEAQ (reference sequence). The CDR3 has 13 amino acids. The trim removed 5 bases at V and 6 bases at J, leaving 4 bases unmatched. As DNA, the CDR3 is TGTGCCAGCAGCCCACAGGGGGCATCTGAAGCTTTCTTT. Translating it yields CASSPQGASEAFF. Full variable domain (rest looked up from reference TRBV7-9 and TRBJ1-1): DTGVSQNPRHKITKRGQNVTFRCDPISEHNRLYWYRQTLGQGPEFLTYFQNEAQLEKSRLLSDRFSAERPKGSFSTLEIQRTEQGDSAMYLCASSPQGASEAFFGQGTRLTVV.

This clone occurred a few times. This sequence joins TRBV9 and TRBJ2-3; 11 bases match TRBD2. V was clipped by 0 bases and J by 0 bases; unmatched bases: 6. The germline V gene has CDR1 SGDLS and CDR2 YYNGEE. This CDR3 spans 18 amino acids. The CDR3 region has the DNA TGTGCCAGCAGCGTAGTTGGTAGCGGGGGGGCTAGCACAGATACGCAGTATTTT. This sequence encodes CASSVVGSGGASTDTQYF.

V is TRBV4-1 and J is TRBJ2-7, with D perhaps matching TRBD1 (6 bases). Germline loops: CDR1 MGHRA, CDR2 YSYEKL. The V end was cut by 0 bases, the J end by 2 bases, with 8 bases between. The CDR3 extends over 14 amino acids. CDR3 residues: CASSQDSGAYEQYF. CDR3 DNA: TGCGCCAGCAGCCAAGATTCAGGGGCCTACGAGCAGTACTTC.

This sequence joins TRBV7-2 and TRBJ2-7; 12 bases match TRBD1. The CDR3 spans 16 residues. From germline, CDR1 is SGHTA and CDR2 FQGNSA. V lost 5 bases and J lost 0; bases outside the gene matches: 5. The CDR3: CASSRPGQGASYEQYF. The CDR3 DNA follows: TGTGCCAGCAGCCGACCGGGACAGGGGGCCTCCTACGAGCAGTACTTC.

Worth noting for this clone: At one boundary the junction diverges from the germline segment, which might be a read error. The chain combines TRBV20-1 with TRBJ2-3; D gene unclear. Looked up from germline, CDR1 is DFQATT and CDR2 is SNEGSKA (reference sequence). The CDR3 has 11 amino acids. Here the CDR3 reads CSATPVDTQYF. CDR3 coding DNA: TGCAGCGCTACCCCGGTGGATACGCAGTATTTT.

J is TRBJ1-2 and V is TRBV9, with D uncertain. The CDR3 covers 15 residues. V was pared by 4 bases and J by 3 bases, with 16 bases between. Looked up from germline, CDR1 is SGDLS and CDR2 is YYNGEE. The CDR3 DNA follows: TGTGCCAGCAGCCCAAAGCCCACCCGGGACTATGGCTACACCTTC. Translated, it gives CASSPKPTRDYGYTF.